This T cell receptor beta chain was recovered during a study of molecular identifiers for immune sequencing clone quantification. Germline CDR1 and CDR2: MNHEY and SVGAGI. The CDR3 is 15 residues long. Details on this clonotype: A read error may produce the germline difference seen at one junction end.

Previously described methods and listed TCR primers were used for bulk TCR libraries. TCRdb used MiXCR to reprocess the PCR reads, holding one entry per CDR3 protein. Counted here are some 100,000 distinct CDR3 sequences, 36% occurring once; the ten biggest clones make up 4% to 5%. Researchers sorted naive CD8 T cells as cells that were CD8+CD4-CCR7+CD45RA+. Input material: naive CD8+ T cells from blood, with Jurkat cell RNA spiked in. The subset: FACS-sorted CD8+CD4-CCR7+CD45RA+ naive T cells. This chain joins TRBV6-5 and TRBJ2-2; TRBD1 matches 7 bases. The sequence was obtained from a human donor in good health. Some libraries in this study had Jurkat cell RNA spiked in. In nucleotides, the CDR3 is TGTGCCAGCTCCCACTCGCCAGGGGGACCCGGGGAGCTGTTATTT. Translating gives CASSHSPGGPGELLF.